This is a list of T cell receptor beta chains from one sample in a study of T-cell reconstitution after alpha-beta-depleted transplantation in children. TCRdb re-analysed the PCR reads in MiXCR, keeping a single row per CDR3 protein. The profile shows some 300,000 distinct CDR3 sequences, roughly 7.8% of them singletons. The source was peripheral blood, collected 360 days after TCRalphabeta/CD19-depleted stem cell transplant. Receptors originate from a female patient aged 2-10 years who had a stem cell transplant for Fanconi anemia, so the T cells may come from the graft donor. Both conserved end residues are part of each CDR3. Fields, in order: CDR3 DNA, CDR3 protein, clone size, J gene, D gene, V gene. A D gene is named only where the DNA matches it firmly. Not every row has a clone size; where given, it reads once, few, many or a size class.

cdr3_nt: TGTGCCAGCAACGACCAGGGCCAATCCGCCGAGCAGTACTTC
cdr3_aa: CASNDQGQSAEQYF
clone_size: -
j_call: TRBJ2-7
d_call: -
v_call: TRBV2

cdr3_nt: TGTGCCAGCAGTATCATCAGCACTGAAGCTTTCTTT
cdr3_aa: CASSIISTEAFF
clone_size: many
j_call: TRBJ1-1
d_call: -
v_call: TRBV28

cdr3_nt: TGTGCCTGGAGCGCTCGGACCTGGCCCAGGGAGACCCAGTACTTC
cdr3_aa: CAWSARTWPRETQYF
clone_size: -
j_call: TRBJ2-5
d_call: -
v_call: TRBV30

cdr3_nt: TGTGCCAGCAGTCTCATTGCAGGTCGCAATGAGCAGTTCTTC
cdr3_aa: CASSLIAGRNEQFF
clone_size: many
j_call: TRBJ2-1
d_call: -
v_call: TRBV27

cdr3_nt: TGCGCCAGCAGATCCGACTGGACCGGTACGCAGTATTTT
cdr3_aa: CASRSDWTGTQYF
clone_size: many
j_call: TRBJ2-3
d_call: -
v_call: TRBV5-1

cdr3_nt: TGTGCCAGCAGACCCGGCGGCCAGAGCTCCTACGAGCAGTACTTC
cdr3_aa: CASRPGGQSSYEQYF
clone_size: few
j_call: TRBJ2-7
d_call: -
v_call: TRBV6-2/TRBV6-3

cdr3_nt: TGTGCCAGCTCACCACGACAGGGGCCTATGAACACTGAAGCTTTCTTT
cdr3_aa: CASSPRQGPMNTEAFF
clone_size: -
j_call: TRBJ1-1
d_call: TRBD1
v_call: TRBV18

cdr3_nt: TGTGCCAGCAGTCCGGGACAGCTCTACGAGCAGTACTTC
cdr3_aa: CASSPGQLYEQYF
clone_size: many
j_call: TRBJ2-7
d_call: TRBD1
v_call: TRBV6-2/TRBV6-3

cdr3_nt: TGCAGCGTTGAGGTAGCCAGGAACACTGAAGCTTTCTTT
cdr3_aa: CSVEVARNTEAFF
clone_size: -
j_call: TRBJ1-1
d_call: -
v_call: TRBV29-1

cdr3_nt: TGTGCCAGCAGCCTAAAATCAGATACGCAGTATTTT
cdr3_aa: CASSLKSDTQYF
clone_size: many
j_call: TRBJ2-3
d_call: -
v_call: TRBV7-9

cdr3_nt: TGTGCCACCATTGGACGGATGAACACTGAAGCTTTCTTT
cdr3_aa: CATIGRMNTEAFF
clone_size: -
j_call: TRBJ1-1
d_call: -
v_call: TRBV12-3/TRBV12-4

cdr3_nt: TGCGCCAGCAACCCCCGGGATCCGAACACCGGGGAGCTGTTTTTT
cdr3_aa: CASNPRDPNTGELFF
clone_size: many
j_call: TRBJ2-2
d_call: -
v_call: TRBV5-1

cdr3_nt: TGTGCCAGCAGCAAAGGGGACAAAACTAATGAAAAACTGTTTTTT
cdr3_aa: CASSKGDKTNEKLFF
clone_size: -
j_call: TRBJ1-4
d_call: -
v_call: TRBV21-1

cdr3_nt: TGTGCCAGCAGCCTAGGGGTGGAATACAATGAGCAGTTCTTC
cdr3_aa: CASSLGVEYNEQFF
clone_size: -
j_call: TRBJ2-1
d_call: -
v_call: TRBV7-2

cdr3_nt: TGCGCCAGCAGCTCGACAGGGGGCCGCTACGAGCAGTACTTC
cdr3_aa: CASSSTGGRYEQYF
clone_size: many
j_call: TRBJ2-7
d_call: TRBD1
v_call: TRBV5-1

cdr3_nt: TGTGCCAGCAGCTTAGACGAGGTGCCGGGGGGGCCGTCAGATACGCAGTATTTT
cdr3_aa: CASSLDEVPGGPSDTQYF
clone_size: -
j_call: TRBJ2-3
d_call: TRBD2
v_call: TRBV11-1

cdr3_nt: TGCGCCAGCAGCACAGCACTAGCGGGGCGAAACAATGAGCAGTTCTTC
cdr3_aa: CASSTALAGRNNEQFF
clone_size: -
j_call: TRBJ2-1
d_call: TRBD2
v_call: TRBV4-1

cdr3_nt: TGCGCCAGCAGCCAAGACCCCAGACTAGCGGGGCTTCAAGAGACCCAGTACTTC
cdr3_aa: CASSQDPRLAGLQETQYF
clone_size: many
j_call: TRBJ2-5
d_call: TRBD2
v_call: TRBV4-1

cdr3_nt: TGTGCCTGGACCCCTCCAGCGTTGGGCACAGATACGCAGTATTTT
cdr3_aa: CAWTPPALGTDTQYF
clone_size: -
j_call: TRBJ2-3
d_call: -
v_call: TRBV30

cdr3_nt: TGTGCCAGGGGCCCTAGGGGGGAGGACGGGACCCAGTACTTC
cdr3_aa: CARGPRGEDGTQYF
clone_size: -
j_call: TRBJ2-5
d_call: -
v_call: TRBV7-2

cdr3_nt: TGCGCCAGCAGCCAAGTTTTGCCGGCCGGGGAGCTGTTTTTT
cdr3_aa: CASSQVLPAGELFF
clone_size: -
j_call: TRBJ2-2
d_call: -
v_call: TRBV4-3

cdr3_nt: TGCAGCGGGACAGGGAAAGAGACCCAGTACTTC
cdr3_aa: CSGTGKETQYF
clone_size: many
j_call: TRBJ2-5
d_call: TRBD1
v_call: TRBV29-1